This TCR beta chain stems from a study of CD8 T cell repertoires and HIV-1 epitope variants. Study information: An approximately 10-day culture received IL-2, IL-7 and IL-15 on days 3 and 7. Study conclusions and caveats: The TAALDMSHF plasma variant had no responses, unlike KF9 (about 5 clonotypes) and HW9 (one).

Concerning this clone itself: What it recognizes is unknown.

V was clipped by 5 bases and J by 7 bases, with 20 bases between them. The CDR3 runs to 15 residues. Germline CDR1 reads MNHEY; CDR2 reads SMNVEV (reference sequence). Repertoires were generated with immunoSEQ multiplex PCR, while TCRdb's copy carries only in-frame clones and drops some. Among a few thousand clones listed, around 71% were seen once. The sequencing sample was made of cultured CD8+ T cells derived from PBMCs. The chain recombines TRBV27 with TRBJ2-5, with D tentatively TRBD1 or TRBD2 (5 bases each). The TCR originated in a male donor with HIV. The CDR3 reads CASSPLGTASGTQYF. CDR3 in DNA: TGTGCCAGCAGTCCTCTAGGGACCGCCTCGGGGACCCAGTACTTC.